This T cell receptor beta chain is drawn from a study of shared clonotypes between healthy human individuals. Background on the study: Per donor, CD8 memory used one plate, CD8 naive used two, CD4 memory used three and CD4 naive used three. Study-level findings and limits: All-four-donor shared clonotypes had higher generation probabilities than non-shared clonotypes did. Relative to memory subsets, naive subsets generally showed larger estimated richness.

The method was immunoSEQ multiplex PCR; TCRdb's version includes in-frame clones alone and lacks a portion of them. The sample carries some 2,100,000 clones, around 95% recorded once. The CDR3 covers 14 residues. Trimming left V 2 bases short and J 1 base short, with 7 bases between. The germline V gene encodes CDR1 SGHRS and CDR2 YFSETQ. Of note for this clone: Its antigen is not identified. Additional DNA sequences in this sample encode the identical CDR3.

The sample was naive CD4+ T cells sorted from blood. Subset indicated: CD45RA+ positively selected. The receptor comes from a man between 18 and 29 years old in good health. This chain uses TRBV5-1 with TRBJ2-1; unclear D gene. The CDR3 DNA sequence: TGCGCCAGCAGCTTAGACCTATCCTACAATGAGCAGTTCTTC. It specifies CASSLDLSYNEQFF.